The rows below give T cell receptor beta chains drawn from one sample of a study of Ad26.COV2.S vaccination and SARS-CoV-2 variants. Measured with immunoSEQ multiplex PCR; TCRdb has only the in-frame clones, and not every one. The sample carries 200,000 to 300,000 clones, approximately 90% recorded once. The material sequenced was peripheral blood, taken in a trial of Ad26.COV2.S vaccine versus placebo. Source of these receptors: a person aged 18 to 65 who received the Ad26.COV2.S COVID-19 vaccine or a placebo. The CDR3 runs from the conserved cysteine through the conserved F or W. Fields, in order: J gene, clone size, D gene, V gene, CDR3 DNA, CDR3 protein. A D gene is named only where the DNA matches it firmly. Some rows have no size entry. The others give once, few or many, or a class for an expanded clone.

>TRBJ2-7|-|TRBD2|TRBV19
TGTGCCAGTAGTTCCTCCCGGGGACTAGCGGGGGCCTACGAGCAGTACTTC
CASSSSRGLAGAYEQYF
>TRBJ2-6|-|TRBD2|TRBV19
TGTGCCAGTAGTTCTAGACTAGCGGGGGACCGCTCTGGGGCCAACGTCCTGACTTTC
CASSSRLAGDRSGANVLTF
>TRBJ2-6|-|TRBD1|TRBV6-1
TGTGCCAGCAGTGACCAGTACCGACAGGGAATGACTGGGGCCAACGTCCTGACTTTC
CASSDQYRQGMTGANVLTF
>TRBJ2-7|-|TRBD2|TRBV19
TGTGCCAGTAGTATCGCGTCTAGCGGGTCCTACGAGCAGTACTTC
CASSIASSGSYEQYF
>TRBJ2-2|-|-|TRBV6-2/TRBV6-3
TGTGCCAGCAGTGATAGGAGAGACGCTACCGGGGAGCTGTTTTTT
CASSDRRDATGELFF
>TRBJ1-2|-|-|TRBV28
TGTGCCAGCAGTTTTGCGGGGGCCGGAAACTATGGCTACACCTTC
CASSFAGAGNYGYTF
>TRBJ2-5|-|TRBD1|TRBV4-3
TGCGCCAGCAGCCGAGAGGACAGGGGAGAGACCCAGTACTTC
CASSREDRGETQYF
>TRBJ2-3|-|-|TRBV4-2
TGTGCCAGCAGCCAAGGAGGTTCCCCGGGACGAAGGACCACAGATACGCAGTATTTT
CASSQGGSPGRRTTDTQYF
>TRBJ1-1|few|-|TRBV12-3/TRBV12-4
TGTGCCAGCAGGATTGCGAACACTGAAGCTTTCTTT
CASRIANTEAFF
>TRBJ2-1|-|-|TRBV5-6
TGTGCCAGCAGCTCAAGTGGGAGGTCAAATGAGCAGTTCTTC
CASSSSGRSNEQFF
>TRBJ2-1|-|TRBD2|TRBV7-9
TGTGCCAGCAGCCCGCGGGGAGGGAGGGTCTATGAGCAGTTCTTC
CASSPRGGRVYEQFF
>TRBJ1-2|-|TRBD1|TRBV23-1
TGCGCCAGGAAGTCGGGACAGCCATCCTATGGCTACACCTTC
CARKSGQPSYGYTF
>TRBJ2-7|-|-|TRBV6-2/TRBV6-3
TGTGCCAGCAGTCAACTCAACGAGCAGTACTTC
CASSQLNEQYF
>TRBJ1-1|-|TRBD1|TRBV7-6
TGTGCCAGCAGCCCCCAGGCCCAGGGGGCCACTGAAGCTTTCTTT
CASSPQAQGATEAFF
>TRBJ1-2|-|-|TRBV5-6
TGTGCCAGCACCATAACTCTCGGGAACTATGGCTACACCTTC
CASTITLGNYGYTF
>TRBJ1-1|-|TRBD1|TRBV19
TGTGCCAGTAGTATCGGGCCGGACAGGTCCGTTGGAGCTTTCTTT
CASSIGPDRSVGAFF
>TRBJ2-3|many|TRBD2|TRBV6-1
TGTGCCAGCAGTGCAGCGGGAGTGGGGACAGATACGCAGTATTTT
CASSAAGVGTDTQYF
>TRBJ2-3|-|TRBD1|TRBV7-9
TGTGCCAGCAGCTTCCAGACAGGGCCATTCTCAGATACGCAGTATTTT
CASSFQTGPFSDTQYF
>TRBJ2-7|medium-sized|-|TRBV5-1
TGCGCCAGCAGCTTGGTTTCGGATACCGTAGCCTACGAGCAGTACTTC
CASSLVSDTVAYEQYF
>TRBJ1-1|-|TRBD1|TRBV7-9
TGTGCCAGCAGCGCCCCGGGACAGGGAGAAACTGAAGCTTTCTTT
CASSAPGQGETEAFF
>TRBJ1-1|-|TRBD1|TRBV6-2/TRBV6-3
TGTGCCAGCGGCCAGGGGGCGGAAGCTTTCTTT
CASGQGAEAFF
>TRBJ2-5|-|TRBD2|TRBV7-2
TGTGCCAGCAGCGCTGGGCCTGCTAGCGGAGAGACCCAGTACTTC
CASSAGPASGETQYF
>TRBJ1-2|-|-|TRBV7-8
TGTGCCAGCAGTCGACTATCGTTGCCTAACTATGGCTACACCTTC
CASSRLSLPNYGYTF
>TRBJ1-3|-|-|TRBV4-1
TGCGCCAGCAGCCGCCTGGGGATCGAGGAGGTCTCTGGAAACACCATATATTTT
CASSRLGIEEVSGNTIYF
>TRBJ2-3|-|TRBD1|TRBV9
TGTGCCAGCAGCGTATTTGGACAGGGATCAGCAGATACGCAGTATTTT
CASSVFGQGSADTQYF
>TRBJ1-1|-|TRBD1|TRBV5-1
TGCGCCAGCAGCTTGGGGACGACAGGGCCAAACACTGAAGCTTTCTTT
CASSLGTTGPNTEAFF
>TRBJ2-6|-|TRBD1|TRBV5-1
TGCGCCAGCAGCTTGGGACAGGGGTGGAGCTCTGGGGCCAACGTCCTGACTTTC
CASSLGQGWSSGANVLTF
>TRBJ2-1|-|-|TRBV5-1
TGCGCCAGCAGTATGGGGGGCGACAGCTCCTACAATGAGCAGTTCTTC
CASSMGGDSSYNEQFF
>TRBJ2-7|once|TRBD1|TRBV13
TGTGCCAGCAGCTCCACCTCCCGGACAGGGGGCTCCTACGAGCAGTACTTC
CASSSTSRTGGSYEQYF
>TRBJ2-3|-|TRBD2|TRBV6-5
TGTGCCAGCAGTATCACTAGCGGAACCACAGATACGCAGTATTTT
CASSITSGTTDTQYF
>TRBJ2-3|once|-|TRBV20-1
TGCAGTGAGGGGTCGGTGGATACGCAGTATTTT
CSEGSVDTQYF
>TRBJ1-6|-|TRBD1|TRBV28
TGTGCCAGCAGTTCCGCCCTTAGACAGGGGCTTTTAAATTCACCCCTCCACTTT
CASSSALRQGLLNSPLHF
>TRBJ2-4|-|TRBD1|TRBV6-2/TRBV6-3
TGTGCCAGCAGTTACCCCGGACAGGGCTACATTCAGTACTTC
CASSYPGQGYIQYF
>TRBJ2-2|-|-|TRBV9
TGTGCCAGCAGCGTAGAATCTTACCCGAACACCGGGGAGCTGTTTTTT
CASSVESYPNTGELFF
>TRBJ2-3|-|-|TRBV7-2
TGTGCCAGCAGCTTCCACAGCACAGATACGCAGTATTTT
CASSFHSTDTQYF
>TRBJ2-7|-|TRBD2|TRBV7-2
TGTGCCAGCAGCATAAGACTAGCTGGGGGCGAGCAGTACTTC
CASSIRLAGGEQYF
>TRBJ2-5|few|TRBD2|TRBV28
TGTGCCAGCGGTCTAGCGGGGGGGTACCAAGAGACCCAGTACTTC
CASGLAGGYQETQYF
>TRBJ2-5|-|-|TRBV7-3
TGTGCCAGCAGCTTCGGGATCAAGGGGGGCCTAGAGACCCAGTACTTC
CASSFGIKGGLETQYF
>TRBJ1-5|-|-|TRBV7-2
TGTGCCAGCAGCTTAGGTAGGCAGGGAATCGGGCGCAATCAGCCCCAGCATTTT
CASSLGRQGIGRNQPQHF
>TRBJ1-1|once|TRBD1|TRBV5-1
TGCGCCAGCAGCTTGGCCGAGGCAGGGGGCACTGAAGCTTTCTTT
CASSLAEAGGTEAFF
>TRBJ1-1|-|-|TRBV10-3
TGTGCCGCCTCTTTGGGGCTGGGCACTGAAGCTTTCTTT
CAASLGLGTEAFF
>TRBJ1-2|-|TRBD1|TRBV14
TGTGCCAGCAGCCAAGTGGTCGGGACAGCTTATGGCTACACCTTC
CASSQVVGTAYGYTF
>TRBJ1-4|-|TRBD1|TRBV3-1/TRBV3-2
TGTGCCAGCAGCCAAATCCTCGGGACAGGTAGTGAAAAACTGTTTTTT
CASSQILGTGSEKLFF
>TRBJ1-1|-|-|TRBV11-1
TGTGCCAGCAGCTTTGGGCCCTCGGGGACTGAAGCTTTCTTT
CASSFGPSGTEAFF
>TRBJ2-1|-|TRBD2|TRBV3-1/TRBV3-2
TGTGCCAGCAGCCAAACCCCAGGACTAGCGGGGGGCTTGAGCTCCTACAATGAGCAGTTCTTC
CASSQTPGLAGGLSSYNEQFF
>TRBJ1-1|-|-|TRBV9
TGTGCCAGCAGCGGGGGCCAGGGACATCACGAAGCTTTCTTT
CASSGGQGHHEAFF
>TRBJ1-2|-|-|TRBV5-4
TGTGCCAGCAGCTTGGCAGGGGCCCTTAACTATGGCTACACCTTC
CASSLAGALNYGYTF
>TRBJ2-7|-|TRBD1|TRBV27
TGTGCCAGCAGTTTACAGGGGGTAGGGGACGAGCAGTACTTC
CASSLQGVGDEQYF
>TRBJ2-7|-|TRBD1|TRBV4-2
TGTGCCAGCAGCCAAGATAGACAGGGGGTGACGGACGAGCAGTACTTC
CASSQDRQGVTDEQYF
>TRBJ1-4|once|-|TRBV7-9
TGTGCCAGCAGCTTCAATGAAAAACTGTTTTTT
CASSFNEKLFF
>TRBJ2-1|-|-|TRBV19
TGTGCCAGTAGTACCACAGGTTCCCTGGCTTCCCATGAGCAGTTCTTC
CASSTTGSLASHEQFF
>TRBJ1-1|few|TRBD1|TRBV2
TGTGCCAGTCGGAAGACAGGGAGGGCTGAAGCTTTCTTT
CASRKTGRAEAFF
>TRBJ1-1|-|-|TRBV25-1
TGTGCCAGCAGTGGGGGCATCCACACTGAAGCTTTCTTT
CASSGGIHTEAFF
>TRBJ2-2|-|-|TRBV28
TGTGCCAGCCAAGGGAACACCGGGGAGCTGTTTTTT
CASQGNTGELFF
>TRBJ1-1|-|TRBD1|TRBV18
TGTGCCAGCCGCCTGCCGGACAGGTCCTCTGAAGCTTTCTTT
CASRLPDRSSEAFF
>TRBJ1-6|-|-|TRBV28
TGTGCCAGCAGGGCTCGGCAGGAGACCTATAATTCACCCCTCCACTTT
CASRARQETYNSPLHF
>TRBJ2-7|-|-|TRBV11-2
TGTGCCAGCAGGCCCCTTGGACGGGAAAGCTCCTACGAGCAGTACTTC
CASRPLGRESSYEQYF
>TRBJ2-2|-|-|TRBV10-1
TGCGCCAGCAGTGAGTCTGCAGGGCCGGCCGGGGAGCTGTTTTTT
CASSESAGPAGELFF
>TRBJ2-1|-|-|TRBV7-3
TGTGCCAGCAGCTTGAGGGGCAATGAGCAGTTCTTC
CASSLRGNEQFF
>TRBJ1-2|-|-|TRBV5-6
TGTGCCAGCAGCCCTACTATAGGGGGCTACACCTTC
CASSPTIGGYTF